One sample yielded the 26 T cell receptor beta chains listed below, sequenced in a study of T cell responses to AZD1222 COVID-19 vaccine. The protocol was immunoSEQ multiplex PCR, while the TCRdb copy is restricted to in-frame clones and leaves out a portion. The data hold 95,000 to 150,000 clones, with approximately 92% observed a single time. Sequencing was performed on peripheral blood, taken on day 0 of AZD1222 vaccination. Receptors were obtained from an adult in good health.

The chain recombines TRBV11-2 with TRBJ1-4; D not certain. CDR3 length equals 15 residues. V was clipped by 0 bases and J by 3 bases, with 8 bases between them. Germline V CDR1 and CDR2: SGHAT, FQNNGV. The CDR3 nucleotides are TGTGCCAGCAGCTTAGATCGGGCAGCTAATGAAAAACTGTTTTTT. Translated: CASSLDRAANEKLFF.

The rearrangement uses TRBV6-2 or TRBV6-3 and TRBJ2-5; D uncertain. Germline CDR1 reads MNHEY; CDR2 reads SVGEGT. CDR3 size: 12 residues. Trimming took 6 bases from V and 2 from J, leaving 7 bases between them. CDR3 in DNA: TGTGCCAGCAGCCTTAGGCAAGAGACCCAGTACTTC. It yields the protein CASSLRQETQYF.

The rearrangement uses TRBV5-1 and TRBJ1-2; perhaps TRBD1 as D (5 bases). CDR1 SGHRS and CDR2 YFSETQ come from the germline V gene. Trimming removed 2 bases at V and 8 bases at J, with 13 bases between. This CDR3 contains 13 residues. CDR3 protein: CASSLRGGGGYTF. CDR3 in DNA: TGCGCCAGCAGCTTAAGGGGAGGCGGCGGCTACACCTTC.

This chain joins TRBV7-2 and TRBJ1-1; 7 nucleotides agree with TRBD1. The CDR3 consists of 14 residues. Trimming cost V 4 bases and J 1 base; bases outside gene matches: 3. The germline gives CDR1 SGHTA, CDR2 FQGNSA. The CDR3 sequence: CASSSGTENTEAFF. The CDR3 coding sequence is TGTGCCAGCAGCTCCGGGACAGAGAACACTGAAGCTTTCTTT.

A note on this clone: The sample carries other DNA sequences with the same CDR3. This chain connects TRBV18 to TRBJ2-7; TRBD1 or TRBD2 may be the D gene (5 bases each). Germline V gene lookup returns CDR1 KGHSH and CDR2 LQKENI. V lost 3 bases to trimming and J lost 2 bases, with 8 bases between them. CDR3 length: 13 residues. In DNA, the CDR3 is TGTGCCAGCTCACCCGGGGCCGCCTACGAGCAGTACTTC. It translates to CASSPGAAYEQYF.

The rearrangement uses TRBV12-3 or TRBV12-4 and TRBJ2-1; possible D gene TRBD1, 5 bases. Trimming removed 7 bases at V and 6 bases at J, with 13 bases between. The CDR3 is made up of 13 amino acids. CDR3 sequence: CASISGNGNEQFF. The CDR3 bases are TGTGCCAGCATATCAGGGAATGGCAATGAGCAGTTCTTC.

The chain joins TRBV20-1 to TRBJ2-5; D ambiguous. Per the germline V gene, CDR1 is DFQATT and CDR2 is SNEGSKA (reference sequence). The germline V and J ends were trimmed by 3 bases and 9 bases, with 11 bases remaining between them. The CDR3 length is 11 residues. CDR3 in amino acids: CSARNLRSQYF. CDR3 bases: TGCAGTGCTAGGAATCTACGGTCCCAGTACTTC.

This rearrangement joins TRBV6-2 or TRBV6-3 to TRBJ2-7; a weak D match, TRBD2 (6 bases). Trimming pared 0 bases from V and 5 bases from J, leaving 17 bases between. CDR1 is MNHEY and CDR2 is SVGEGT in the germline V gene. This CDR3 region has 16 residues. The DNA for the CDR3 is TGTGCCAGCAGTTACTCGCCCCAGACTAGATCCCACGAGCAGTACTTC. Translating it yields CASSYSPQTRSHEQYF.

This chain joins TRBV27 and TRBJ2-2; no firm D call. Germline-derived CDR1 and CDR2 are MNHEY and SMNVEV (reference sequence). V was shortened by 2 bases and J by 6 bases, with 7 bases between the two germline ends. The CDR3 is 13 residues long. CDR3 sequence: CASSLGYPGELFF. DNA for the CDR3: TGTGCCAGCAGTTTAGGGTATCCCGGGGAGCTGTTTTTT.

The rearrangement joins TRBV4-2 to TRBJ2-3; D not resolved. V was cut by 0 bases and J by 2 bases, with 6 bases left in between. The CDR3 is 14 amino acids. The germline CDR1 and CDR2 sequences are LGHNA and YNFKEQ. The CDR3 nucleotides read TGTGCCAGCAGCCAAGATTATCACACAGATACGCAGTATTTT. Translating it yields CASSQDYHTDTQYF.

The V and J genes are TRBV5-8 and TRBJ1-5; D is unclear. V lost 7 bases, J lost 3 bases, and 11 bases lay in between. The CDR3 loop spans 13 amino acids. Germline values: CDR1 SGHTS, CDR2 YDEGEE. CDR3 residues: CASRGRNNQPQHF. CDR3 bases: TGTGCCAGCCGGGGAAGGAACAATCAGCCCCAGCATTTT.

The chain uses TRBV19 and TRBJ2-1, with D perhaps TRBD1 (6 bases). The germline V gene encodes CDR1 LNHDA and CDR2 SQIVND (reference sequence). The CDR3 sequence is 15 residues long. V was shortened by 5 bases and J by 4 bases, with 15 bases between the two germline ends. The CDR3 protein is CASSPVGQLYNEQFF. CDR3 bases: TGTGCCAGTAGTCCCGTAGGACAGCTTTACAATGAGCAGTTCTTC.

The rearrangement joins TRBV6-5 to TRBJ1-3, with D hard to call. This CDR3 has 15 amino acids. The germline V gene has CDR1 MNHEY and CDR2 SVGAGI. V gave up 5 bases and J gave up 0 bases, with 11 bases separating them. The CDR3 nucleotides are TGTGCCAGCAGTAGAGACGGTCTCTCTGGAAACACCATATATTTT. Translated, it gives CASSRDGLSGNTIYF.

There are a few counts of this clone. The rearrangement joins TRBV28 to TRBJ1-4; D unresolved. Germline CDR1 is MDHEN and CDR2 is SYDVKM. The ends were cut back, 7 bases at V and 4 bases at J, with 10 bases in the middle. This CDR3 has 13 amino acids. CDR3 DNA sequence: TGTGCCAGCACGCGACGGTTTAATGAAAAACTGTTTTTT. Translated: CASTRRFNEKLFF.

The chain recombines TRBV29-1 with TRBJ2-7; D ambiguous. Germline loops: CDR1 SQVTM, CDR2 ANQGSEA. Deletions cut 4 bases from V and 1 base from J, with 11 bases between. The CDR3 length is 13 residues. The CDR3 here is CSVGHRASYEQYF. The CDR3 DNA is TGCAGCGTTGGACACCGGGCGTCCTACGAGCAGTACTTC.

The chain recombines TRBV11-1 with TRBJ1-1, with 9 bases lining up with TRBD1. The V gene end was trimmed by 5 bases and the J gene end by 3 bases; junction bases not matched to a gene: 4. This CDR3 has 14 amino acids. Germline V CDR1 and CDR2: SGHAT, FQDESV (reference sequence). The CDR3 spells CASSRQGGDTEAFF. CDR3 in DNA: TGTGCCAGCAGCCGACAGGGGGGGGACACTGAAGCTTTCTTT.

The rearrangement uses TRBV5-6 and TRBJ2-1, with D perhaps TRBD2 (5 bases). Trimming took 4 bases from V and 6 from J, leaving 14 bases between them. Germline loops: CDR1 SGHDT, CDR2 YYEEEE. There are 14 residues in the CDR3. CDR3 sequence (DNA): TGTGCCAGCAGCCCTAGCATGCGAGCCAATGAGCAGTTCTTC. This sequence encodes CASSPSMRANEQFF.

J is TRBJ1-1 and V is TRBV30, with TRBD1 as a possible D gene (5 bases). Looked up from germline, CDR1 is GTSNPN and CDR2 is SVGIG (reference sequence). The CDR3 consists of 17 residues. V lost 1 base to trimming and J lost 0 bases, with 18 bases between them. The CDR3 DNA sequence: TGTGCCTGGAGTGGCCGCGTAGGGGTGAGCATGAACACTGAAGCTTTCTTT. Protein sequence: CAWSGRVGVSMNTEAFF. The complete variable domain, with remaining parts taken from reference TRBV30 and TRBJ1-1, reads SQTIHQWPATLVQPVGSPLSLECTVEGTSNPNLYWYRQAAGRGLQLLFYSVGIGQISSEVPQNLSASRPQDRQFILSSKKLLLSDSGFYLCAWSGRVGVSMNTEAFFGQGTRLTVV.

In its sample, this clone was seen once. The chain uses TRBV4-2 and TRBJ2-7; no clear D gene. V lost 0 bases and J lost 3, with 18 bases in between. Germline V lookup: CDR1 LGHNA, CDR2 YNFKEQ. This CDR3 is 17 amino acids long. The CDR3 spells CASSQDRALGLVYEQYF. As DNA, the CDR3 is TGTGCCAGCAGCCAAGATCGAGCACTGGGGTTAGTCTACGAGCAGTACTTC.

The V gene is TRBV9, the J gene TRBJ1-2; TRBD1 is a possible D gene (6 bases). Trimming took off 4 bases at V and 8 bases at J, with 12 bases between the two ends. The V gene's germline CDR1 is SGDLS and CDR2 YYNGEE. This CDR3 is 12 amino acids long. DNA of the CDR3: TGTGCCAGCAGCTCCACAGGGCAGGGCTACACCTTC. This translates into CASSSTGQGYTF.

CDR3 DNA: TGTGCCATCCTGGGCCCCCCAGAGACCCAGTACTTC. Amino acids: CAILGPPETQYF. This sequence joins TRBV2 and TRBJ2-5, with D uncertain. V was cut by 10 bases and J by 4 bases, with 13 bases left in between. Germline lookup yields CDR1 SNHLY and CDR2 FYNNEI. The CDR3 consists of 12 residues.

The CDR3 region has the DNA TGTGCCAGCGCGGTTCCGTATGGCTACACCTTC. The encoded protein is CASAVPYGYTF. V gene TRBV21-1 combines with J gene TRBJ1-2. TRBV21-1 counts as a pseudogene. CDR3 length equals 11 residues.

CDR3 residues: CASSLVGRTEAFF. As DNA, the CDR3 is TGTGCCAGCAGCTTGGTCGGGAGGACTGAAGCTTTCTTT. The chain has TRBV5-4 and TRBJ1-1, with no clear D. The V end lost 0 bases, the J end lost 5 bases, and 8 bases lay between the germline ends. Germline V CDR1 and CDR2: SGHNT, YYREEE (reference sequence). This CDR3 has 13 amino acids.

This clone was detected once. The DNA of the CDR3 is TGTGCCACCAGCGGACCGGGCCAGAGCAACTATGGCTACACCTTC. Its translation is CATSGPGQSNYGYTF. The chain joins TRBV15 to TRBJ1-2; D uncertain. The CDR3 runs 15 residues. Germline V gene lookup returns CDR1 LNHNV and CDR2 YYDKDF (reference sequence). V was trimmed by 5 bases and J by 2 bases, leaving 15 bases between them.

The gene calls are TRBV30 and TRBJ1-5; 10 bases are shared with TRBD1. The CDR3 spans 14 residues. The V gene's germline CDR1 is GTSNPN and CDR2 SVGIG (reference sequence). J was trimmed by 8 bases and V by 2 bases; bases with no gene match: 6. Written as DNA, the CDR3 is TGTGCCTGGAGTAGGACAGGGGGTACTGAGCCCCAGCATTTT. Translated: CAWSRTGGTEPQHF.

V usage is TRBV4-1 and J usage is TRBJ2-7; D is perhaps TRBD1 (5 bases). Trimming shortened V by 3 bases and J by 6 bases, and 15 bases separated the two germline ends. CDR1 and CDR2 (germline): MGHRA, YSYEKL. This CDR3 has 14 residues. CDR3 DNA sequence: TGCGCCAGCAGCCACAGGGTAGCCTTAGGCGAGCAGTACTTC. Translated: CASSHRVALGEQYF.